This entry lists 21 T cell receptor beta chains sequenced from one sample in a study of T cells expressing NK-cell markers. After re-calling the 5' RACE reads, TCRdb lists one entry per CDR3 protein, DNA absent. The sample's table shows about 430,000 distinct CDR3 sequences. Sequencing was done on a sample of blood T cells: a sorted CD56 or NKG2C T cell subset, CD4+ or CD8+ T cells, or bulk PBMC T cells (not recorded which). Receptors originate from a woman in her forties or fifties in good health.

This CDR3 is CASSTHGTAGIQYF. The rearrangement links TRBV25-1 to TRBJ2-4; the D gene TCRdb calls, TRBD2, cannot be checked with no DNA. The germline gives CDR1 MGHDK, CDR2 SYGVNS. The CDR3 is 14 amino acids.

The V gene is TRBV3-1, the J gene TRBJ2-1; TCRdb indicates TRBD1, and absent DNA this call remains unverified. The germline V gene has CDR1 LGHDT and CDR2 YNNKEL (reference sequence). The CDR3 sequence is 15 residues long. CDR3: CASSPPRPSYNEQFF.

The chain uses TRBV11-3 and TRBJ2-3; TCRdb's assignment of TRBD2 cannot be checked, as there is no DNA. The CDR3 is 14 amino acids. Looked up from germline, CDR1 is SGHNT and CDR2 is YENEEA. The CDR3 region is CASSLAGWSDTQYF.

This chain links TRBV6-2 or TRBV6-3 with TRBJ2-2. From germline, CDR1 is MNHEY and CDR2 SVGEGT. The CDR3 runs 14 residues. This CDR3 is CASSYSVNTGELFF.

The V and J genes are TRBV12-3 or TRBV12-4 and TRBJ1-1; the TRBD1 assignment by TCRdb is unverifiable without DNA. CDR3 length: 19 residues. Here the CDR3 reads CASKGGTGASPNMNTEAFF.

The chain couples TRBV20-1 to TRBJ2-3; TCRdb lists TRBD1, though no DNA is available to test this call. In germline, CDR1 is DFQATT, CDR2 SNEGSKA (reference sequence). This CDR3 has 16 residues. The chain's CDR3 is CSARPPGQGIGDTQYF.

CDR3 in amino acids: CAWTGGGYEQFF. The V gene is TRBV30, the J gene TRBJ2-1; TCRdb lists TRBD2, though no DNA is available to test this call. CDR1 is GTSNPN, CDR2 SVGIG, per germline (reference sequence). The length of the CDR3 is 12 residues.

The chain uses TRBV27 and TRBJ1-4; with no DNA, the TCRdb D assignment of TRBD1 cannot be verified. The CDR3 loop spans 16 amino acids. Germline-derived CDR1 and CDR2 are MNHEY and SMNVEV (reference sequence). The chain's CDR3 is CASSPRVPLTNEKLFF.

The gene calls are TRBV12-3 or TRBV12-4 and TRBJ2-2; the TRBD2 assignment by TCRdb is unverifiable without DNA. This CDR3 is 16 amino acids long. The CDR3 spells CASRPSGRVVDGELFF.

The rearrangement uses TRBV4-1 and TRBJ1-2. Germline assignment: CDR1 MGHRA and CDR2 YSYEKL. The CDR3 contains 14 residues. This chain's CDR3 is CASSGDRVNYGYTF.

The chain carries TRBV2 and TRBJ2-7; checking the TCRdb D call of TRBD1 is not possible without DNA. The V gene's germline CDR1 is SNHLY and CDR2 FYNNEI. The CDR3 contains 13 residues. The CDR3: CASSEVGPYEQYF.

The rearrangement joins TRBV29-1 to TRBJ1-6; no DNA is available, so the TRBD1 call from TCRdb remains unchecked. CDR1 is SQVTM, CDR2 ANQGSEA, per germline. This CDR3 contains 14 residues. CDR3 in amino acids: CSAAEGQNNSPLHF.

This sequence joins TRBV10-3 and TRBJ2-3; TCRdb's D gene call, TRBD1, goes unchecked for lack of DNA. CDR3 length: 15 amino acids. CDR1 ENHRY and CDR2 SYGVKD come from the germline V gene. The chain's CDR3 is CAIRTSPGITDTQYF.

The chain uses TRBV5-1 and TRBJ2-3. Germline V gives CDR1 SGHRS, CDR2 YFSETQ. This CDR3 is 15 amino acids long. This CDR3 reads CASSLDAKPTDTQYF.

The gene calls are TRBV11-2 and TRBJ2-7; TCRdb's D gene call, TRBD1, goes unchecked for lack of DNA. The CDR3 covers 18 residues. Per the germline V gene, CDR1 is SGHAT and CDR2 is FQNNGV. This CDR3 is CASSSNKRTGTVRFEQYF.

The chain recombines TRBV12-3 or TRBV12-4 with TRBJ1-2; absent DNA, TCRdb's TRBD1 call cannot be checked. CDR3 size: 14 residues. The CDR3: CASSFITGASGYTF.

The chain couples TRBV5-1 to TRBJ1-2. CDR1 SGHRS and CDR2 YFSETQ come from the germline V gene. This CDR3 region has 17 residues. The CDR3 loop reads CASRTHGASGLNYGYTF.

This sequence joins TRBV7-9 and TRBJ2-1; TCRdb selects TRBD2, and the lack of DNA leaves this call unchecked. CDR1 is SEHNR, CDR2 FQNEAQ, per germline (reference sequence). The CDR3 is made up of 19 amino acids. This chain's CDR3 is CASSLGVGSGRSSYNEQFF.

This rearrangement joins TRBV6-5 to TRBJ1-1; as DNA is missing, the TRBD1 call by TCRdb cannot be tested. Germline lookup yields CDR1 MNHEY and CDR2 SVGAGI. The CDR3 is made up of 16 amino acids. This CDR3 is CASSSLLRGMNTEAFF.

V and J are TRBV2 and TRBJ1-6. The CDR3 sequence is 14 residues long. Germline assignment: CDR1 SNHLY and CDR2 FYNNEI. The CDR3 region is CASFTVSYNSPLHF. The variable domain in full, with the rest retrieved from reference TRBV2 and TRBJ1-6, is EPEVTQTPSHQVTQMGQEVILRCVPISNHLYFYWYRQILGQKVEFLVSFYNNEISEKSEIFDDQFSVERPDGSNFTLKIRSTKLEDSAMYFCASFTVSYNSPLHFGNGTRLTVT.

The chain couples TRBV12-3 or TRBV12-4 to TRBJ2-3; TCRdb indicates TRBD2, and absent DNA this call remains unverified. CDR3 length equals 15 residues. The CDR3 sequence is CASRGLLGAKDTQYF.